A selection of T cell receptor beta chains follows, all from one sample in a study of CD8+ T cells in alopecia areata. Sequenced by immunoSEQ multiplex PCR; TCRdb stores in-frame clones only, minus some. The data contain some 200,000 clones, around three fifths of them seen just once; the ten biggest clones take up around 13%. The starting material was CD8+ T cells sorted from blood, obtained at week 24, from a patient treated with tofacitinib. The receptors were gathered from a human donor with alopecia areata. Each CDR3 is given with its conserved first and last residue. Fields, in order: CDR3 length, J gene, V gene, D gene, clone size, CDR3 protein, CDR3 DNA. D genes are given only for firm matches. The size of a clone is reported for some rows only, either as once, few or many, or as a class for expanded clones.

len: 14
j_gene: TRBJ2-2
v_gene: TRBV28
d_gene: .
abundance: few
CDR3aa: CASSPSTLSGELFF
CDR3nt: TGTGCCAGCAGCCCCTCGACTTTGAGCGGGGAGCTGTTTTTT

len: 15
j_gene: TRBJ2-7
v_gene: TRBV14
d_gene: .
abundance: .
CDR3aa: CASSQPGEASYEQYF
CDR3nt: TGTGCCAGCAGCCAACCCGGGGAGGCCTCCTACGAGCAGTACTTC

len: 13
j_gene: TRBJ2-1
v_gene: TRBV30
d_gene: TRBD2
abundance: .
CDR3aa: CAWTSGGADEQFF
CDR3nt: TGTGCCTGGACTAGCGGGGGGGCGGATGAGCAGTTCTTC

len: 12
j_gene: TRBJ2-7
v_gene: TRBV5-6
d_gene: .
abundance: once
CDR3aa: CASSRGSARAPF
CDR3nt: TGTGCCAGCAGCCGGGGGTCGGCAAGGGCCCCCTTC

len: 11
j_gene: TRBJ2-7
v_gene: TRBV30
d_gene: .
abundance: few
CDR3aa: CAWSATREQYF
CDR3nt: TGTGCCTGGAGTGCTACCCGCGAGCAGTACTTC

len: 15
j_gene: TRBJ1-2
v_gene: TRBV7-9
d_gene: TRBD1
abundance: few
CDR3aa: CASSSMTGSGYGYTF
CDR3nt: TGTGCCAGCAGCTCGATGACAGGGAGTGGCTATGGCTACACCTTC

len: 12
j_gene: TRBJ2-3
v_gene: TRBV2
d_gene: .
abundance: .
CDR3aa: CASSDQADTQYF
CDR3nt: TGTGCCAGCAGTGACCAGGCAGATACGCAGTATTTT

len: 15
j_gene: TRBJ2-3
v_gene: TRBV2
d_gene: TRBD1
abundance: .
CDR3aa: CATPRRAGGTDTQYF
CDR3nt: TGTGCCACCCCCAGGAGGGCAGGGGGCACGGATACGCAGTATTTT

len: 14
j_gene: TRBJ2-7
v_gene: TRBV2
d_gene: TRBD1
abundance: few
CDR3aa: CASSPGTDPYEQYF
CDR3nt: TGTGCCAGCAGTCCGGGGACAGACCCCTACGAGCAGTACTTC

len: 13
j_gene: TRBJ1-6
v_gene: TRBV5-1
d_gene: .
abundance: .
CDR3aa: CASSSANNSPLHF
CDR3nt: TGCGCCAGCAGCTCCGCTAATAATTCACCCCTCCACTTT

len: 12
j_gene: TRBJ1-1
v_gene: TRBV7-9
d_gene: .
abundance: .
CDR3aa: CASSPGLTEAFF
CDR3nt: TGTGCCAGCAGCCCCGGACTTACTGAAGCTTTCTTT

len: 14
j_gene: TRBJ1-5
v_gene: TRBV4-1
d_gene: .
abundance: .
CDR3aa: CASSHVTEGQPQHF
CDR3nt: TGCGCCAGCAGCCACGTCACGGAAGGTCAGCCCCAGCATTTT

len: 13
j_gene: TRBJ1-2
v_gene: TRBV18
d_gene: .
abundance: .
CDR3aa: CASSHNRVPGYTF
CDR3nt: TGTGCCAGCTCACACAACAGGGTTCCTGGCTACACCTTC

len: 15
j_gene: TRBJ2-6
v_gene: TRBV15
d_gene: .
abundance: .
CDR3aa: CATSRDRSGANVLTF
CDR3nt: TGTGCCACCAGCAGAGACCGCTCTGGGGCCAACGTCCTGACTTTC

len: 13
j_gene: TRBJ1-2
v_gene: TRBV13
d_gene: .
abundance: .
CDR3aa: CASSLPGTGGYTF
CDR3nt: TGTGCCAGCAGCTTACCAGGGACGGGTGGCTACACCTTC

len: 12
j_gene: TRBJ2-2
v_gene: TRBV5-5
d_gene: .
abundance: .
CDR3aa: CASSRPTGELFF
CDR3nt: TGTGCCAGCAGCCGTCCAACCGGGGAGCTGTTTTTT

len: 11
j_gene: TRBJ2-5
v_gene: TRBV6-5
d_gene: .
abundance: .
CDR3aa: CASKWGGTQYF
CDR3nt: TGTGCCAGCAAGTGGGGCGGGACCCAGTACTTC

len: 20
j_gene: TRBJ2-7
v_gene: TRBV11-2
d_gene: .
abundance: .
CDR3aa: CASSLDWEGQAFPDPYEQYF
CDR3nt: TGTGCCAGCAGCTTAGATTGGGAGGGACAGGCTTTCCCCGATCCTTACGAGCAGTACTTC

len: 19
j_gene: TRBJ2-2
v_gene: TRBV6-1
d_gene: TRBD2
abundance: .
CDR3aa: CASSGTDEPSGGPSEELFF
CDR3nt: TGTGCCAGCAGTGGGACGGACGAACCTAGCGGGGGGCCTTCGGAGGAGCTGTTTTTT

len: 11
j_gene: TRBJ2-4
v_gene: TRBV20-1
d_gene: .
abundance: few
CDR3aa: CSARVGNIQYF
CDR3nt: TGCAGTGCTAGAGTCGGAAACATTCAGTACTTC

len: 15
j_gene: TRBJ1-5
v_gene: TRBV15
d_gene: .
abundance: .
CDR3aa: CATSRDRYSNQPQHF
CDR3nt: TGTGCCACCAGCAGAGACAGATATAGCAATCAGCCCCAGCATTTT

len: 11
j_gene: TRBJ2-7
v_gene: TRBV4-1
d_gene: .
abundance: .
CDR3aa: CASSQAQEQYF
CDR3nt: TGCGCCAGCAGCCAAGCCCAGGAGCAGTACTTC

len: 14
j_gene: TRBJ1-6
v_gene: TRBV5-4
d_gene: TRBD1
abundance: .
CDR3aa: CAKRTGIIGRTLHF
CDR3nt: TGTGCCAAAAGGACAGGGATTATTGGCCGGACCCTCCACTTT

len: 16
j_gene: TRBJ2-3
v_gene: TRBV14
d_gene: TRBD2
abundance: .
CDR3aa: CASSQGAGGPWDTQYF
CDR3nt: TGTGCCAGCAGCCAAGGAGCGGGGGGGCCTTGGGATACGCAGTATTTT

len: 18
j_gene: TRBJ2-6
v_gene: TRBV5-1
d_gene: .
abundance: .
CDR3aa: CASSWSSLEVIGANVLTF
CDR3nt: TGCGCCAGCAGCTGGTCCAGCCTAGAAGTCATAGGGGCCAACGTCCTGACTTTC

len: 16
j_gene: TRBJ1-5
v_gene: TRBV4-2
d_gene: .
abundance: .
CDR3aa: CASSQEDSPGNQPQHF
CDR3nt: TGTGCCAGCAGCCAAGAGGACAGCCCTGGCAATCAGCCCCAGCATTTT

len: 14
j_gene: TRBJ1-2
v_gene: TRBV15
d_gene: TRBD1
abundance: .
CDR3aa: CATSSWDRNYGYTF
CDR3nt: TGTGCCACCAGCAGTTGGGACAGAAACTATGGCTACACCTTC

len: 15
j_gene: TRBJ2-7
v_gene: TRBV7-3
d_gene: TRBD2
abundance: .
CDR3aa: CASSLGTGGRVEQYF
CDR3nt: TGTGCCAGCAGCTTGGGTACGGGAGGCCGCGTGGAGCAGTACTTC

len: 12
j_gene: TRBJ1-1
v_gene: TRBV5-1
d_gene: .
abundance: few
CDR3aa: CASRQGGTEAFF
CDR3nt: TGCGCCAGCAGACAGGGCGGAACTGAAGCTTTCTTT

len: 13
j_gene: TRBJ1-1
v_gene: TRBV30
d_gene: .
abundance: .
CDR3aa: CAGQQEKNTEAFF
CDR3nt: TGTGCCGGCCAACAGGAGAAGAACACTGAAGCTTTCTTT

len: 14
j_gene: TRBJ1-2
v_gene: TRBV13
d_gene: .
abundance: once
CDR3aa: CASSTRDGNYGYTF
CDR3nt: TGTGCCAGCAGCACTCGGGACGGAAACTATGGCTACACCTTC

len: 11
j_gene: TRBJ1-2
v_gene: TRBV28
d_gene: .
abundance: .
CDR3aa: CASSRLNGYTF
CDR3nt: TGTGCCAGTTCCCGCCTCAATGGCTACACCTTC

len: 14
j_gene: TRBJ2-2
v_gene: TRBV30
d_gene: .
abundance: few
CDR3aa: CAWRLGASTGELFF
CDR3nt: TGTGCCTGGAGGTTGGGGGCGAGCACCGGGGAGCTGTTTTTT

len: 14
j_gene: TRBJ1-1
v_gene: TRBV7-3
d_gene: .
abundance: .
CDR3aa: CASSLRARMAEAFF
CDR3nt: TGTGCCAGCAGCTTAAGGGCAAGGATGGCTGAAGCTTTCTTT

len: 16
j_gene: TRBJ1-1
v_gene: TRBV5-1
d_gene: .
abundance: many
CDR3aa: CASSLPSRKPNTEAFF
CDR3nt: TGCGCCAGCAGCCTACCCTCCAGGAAACCGAACACTGAAGCTTTCTTT

len: 14
j_gene: TRBJ1-5
v_gene: TRBV7-9
d_gene: .
abundance: few
CDR3aa: CASSPPGDNQPQHF
CDR3nt: TGTGCCAGCAGCCCCCCCGGGGACAATCAGCCCCAGCATTTT

len: 15
j_gene: TRBJ2-7
v_gene: TRBV6-5
d_gene: .
abundance: once
CDR3aa: CASSYRAARSYEQYF
CDR3nt: TGTGCCAGCAGTTACCGGGCAGCGAGGTCCTACGAGCAGTACTTC

len: 15
j_gene: TRBJ1-5
v_gene: TRBV5-4
d_gene: .
abundance: .
CDR3aa: CAFGDRLYSNQPQHF
CDR3nt: TGTGCCTTCGGGGACCGGCTTTATAGCAATCAGCCCCAGCATTTT

len: 16
j_gene: TRBJ2-7
v_gene: TRBV7-8
d_gene: TRBD1
abundance: .
CDR3aa: CASSLKPGQGSYEQYF
CDR3nt: TGTGCCAGCAGCTTAAAGCCGGGACAGGGGTCCTACGAGCAGTACTTC

len: 13
j_gene: TRBJ1-2
v_gene: TRBV27
d_gene: .
abundance: .
CDR3aa: CASSLSGDYGYTF
CDR3nt: TGTGCCAGCAGTTTATCGGGTGATTATGGCTACACCTTC

len: 15
j_gene: TRBJ2-7
v_gene: TRBV9
d_gene: TRBD1
abundance: .
CDR3aa: CASSALTPDRGEQYF
CDR3nt: TGTGCCAGCAGCGCACTCACCCCAGACAGGGGCGAGCAGTACTTC

len: 14
j_gene: TRBJ2-1
v_gene: TRBV4-1
d_gene: TRBD2
abundance: .
CDR3aa: CASSNSGGADEQFF
CDR3nt: TGCGCCAGCAGCAACAGCGGGGGGGCCGATGAGCAGTTCTTC

len: 16
j_gene: TRBJ2-3
v_gene: TRBV27
d_gene: .
abundance: .
CDR3aa: CASQEGLWGGHDTQYF
CDR3nt: TGTGCCAGCCAAGAAGGCTTGTGGGGGGGCCACGATACGCAGTATTTT

len: 14
j_gene: TRBJ1-2
v_gene: TRBV10-2
d_gene: .
abundance: few
CDR3aa: CASSETQDLDGYTF
CDR3nt: TGCGCCAGCAGTGAGACGCAGGACCTGGATGGCTACACCTTC

len: 14
j_gene: TRBJ2-7
v_gene: TRBV6-1
d_gene: .
abundance: .
CDR3aa: CASSGGLDPYEQYF
CDR3nt: TGTGCCAGCAGTGGAGGCTTGGACCCCTACGAGCAGTACTTC

len: 11
j_gene: TRBJ2-1
v_gene: TRBV6-5
d_gene: .
abundance: .
CDR3aa: CASSTAGLEFF
CDR3nt: TGTGCCAGCAGCACCGCGGGACTCGAGTTCTTC

len: 17
j_gene: TRBJ2-3
v_gene: TRBV27
d_gene: .
abundance: once
CDR3aa: CASSLWGTLTSTDTQYF
CDR3nt: TGTGCCAGCAGTTTATGGGGGACACTTACCTCCACAGATACGCAGTATTTT

len: 15
j_gene: TRBJ1-5
v_gene: TRBV19
d_gene: .
abundance: .
CDR3aa: CASSPWGDSNQPQHF
CDR3nt: TGTGCCAGTAGTCCGTGGGGGGATAGCAATCAGCCCCAGCATTTT

len: 10
j_gene: TRBJ1-1
v_gene: TRBV29-1
d_gene: .
abundance: .
CDR3aa: CSVGLPEAFF
CDR3nt: TGCAGCGTTGGCCTTCCTGAAGCTTTCTTT